The 21 T cell receptor beta chains below all came from one sample that was sequenced in a study of cytomegalovirus exposure and HLA in healthy donors. This PCR relied on a set of 60 Vbeta primers and 13 Jbeta primers. Assay: immunoSEQ multiplex PCR; the TCRdb copy retains only in-frame clones and omits some. Of 100,000 or so clones listed, 76% were seen once; the top ten hold around 5%. The sample was PBMCs. The receptors stem from a man in his thirties or forties in good health and CMV-seropositive.

A few counts support this clone. The gene calls are TRBV10-2 and TRBJ2-2; perhaps TRBD1 as D (5 bases). From germline, CDR1 is WSHSY and CDR2 SAAADI. This CDR3 is built from 15 residues. Trimming took off 7 bases at V and 0 bases at J, with 12 bases between the two ends. This CDR3 is CASMKTATNTGELFF. In nucleotides, the CDR3 is TGCGCCAGCATGAAGACAGCTACGAACACCGGGGAGCTGTTTTTT.

This clone was seen more than once but under ten times. The chain has TRBV19 and TRBJ1-1, with D tentatively TRBD1 (6 bases). Trimming pared 7 bases from V and 2 bases from J, leaving 17 bases between. This CDR3 contains 15 residues. CDR1 and CDR2 from the germline V gene are LNHDA and SQIVND (reference sequence). CDR3 nucleotide sequence: TGTGCCAGTAACCTCGCGGGGGGCAGAAACACTGAAGCTTTCTTT. Protein: CASNLAGGRNTEAFF.

The chain has TRBV11-3 and TRBJ1-5; D perhaps matches TRBD1 (6 bases). CDR3 size: 17 residues. The V gene lost 1 base and the J gene lost 4 bases, with 17 bases spanning the gap. CDR1 is SGHNT and CDR2 is YENEEA in the germline V gene. For the CDR3, the DNA is TGTGCCAGCAGCTTAGCCGCGGGGGGGGCGGTAAATCAGCCCCAGCATTTT. Translation: CASSLAAGGAVNQPQHF.

The chain couples TRBV5-4 to TRBJ2-2; weak D call: TRBD2 (5 bases). Germline lookup yields CDR1 SGHNT and CDR2 YYREEE (reference sequence). V lost 4 bases and J lost 1, with 11 bases in between. This CDR3 comprises 15 residues. The DNA of the CDR3 is TGTGCCAGCAGCCCCGGCCGGGGGAACACCGGGGAGCTGTTTTTT. Translating gives CASSPGRGNTGELFF.

J is TRBJ1-5 and V is TRBV30, with D perhaps matching TRBD1 (5 bases). With 5 bases removed from V and 4 bases from J, the gap between germline ends came to 12 bases. This CDR3 contains 13 residues. Per the germline V gene, CDR1 is GTSNPN and CDR2 is SVGIG (reference sequence). The CDR3 bases are TGTGCCTGGGGCATCAGGGCGAATCAGCCCCAGCATTTT. Amino acids: CAWGIRANQPQHF.

This chain connects TRBV30 to TRBJ2-7, with 11 bases identical to TRBD2. V trimming: 4 bases; J trimming: 3 bases; junction bases outside the gene matches: 11. The CDR3 consists of 16 residues. In germline, CDR1 is GTSNPN, CDR2 SVGIG (reference sequence). CDR3: CAWTPLTSGKVYEQYF. The CDR3 DNA sequence: TGTGCCTGGACTCCCCTGACTAGCGGGAAGGTCTACGAGCAGTACTTC.

The genes are TRBV29-1 and TRBJ2-1; perhaps TRBD2 as D (6 bases). V was trimmed by 2 bases and J by 9 bases, leaving 14 bases between them. In germline, CDR1 is SQVTM, CDR2 ANQGSEA. This CDR3 comprises 13 residues. The CDR3 DNA reads as TGCAGCGTTGAATGGGGCGGGGCGGCTGAGCAGTTCTTC. This codes for CSVEWGGAAEQFF.

V usage is TRBV4-2 and J usage is TRBJ2-7; TRBD2 agrees at 8 bases. V lost 4 bases, J lost 1 base, and 12 bases stayed unmatched. Germline CDR1 is LGHNA and CDR2 is YNFKEQ. The CDR3 is 17 amino acids. The CDR3 sequence is CASSPRGGAGVSYEQYF. The CDR3 nucleotides are TGTGCCAGCAGCCCAAGAGGGGGAGCGGGAGTATCCTACGAGCAGTACTTC.

This chain joins TRBV28 and TRBJ2-1; TRBD1 agrees at 7 bases. The ends lost 2 bases at V and 2 bases at J; junction bases unmatched: 3. CDR1 MDHEN and CDR2 SYDVKM come from the germline V gene. The CDR3 spans 15 residues. CDR3 coding DNA: TGTGCCAGCAGTTTAAGGGGGCGCCCCTACAATGAGCAGTTCTTC. The encoded protein is CASSLRGRPYNEQFF.

This clone appeared a few times. The chain uses TRBV7-9 and TRBJ2-3, with 7 bases that match TRBD1. The trim removed 6 bases at V and 1 base at J, leaving 10 bases unmatched. Germline CDR1 is SEHNR and CDR2 is FQNEAQ (reference sequence). CDR3 length: 16 residues. CDR3 region: CASSPTGAWGTDTQYF. In nucleotides, the CDR3 is TGTGCCAGCAGTCCCACAGGGGCTTGGGGCACAGATACGCAGTATTTT.

The CDR3 is CASSQDTNKNTEAFF. CDR3 sequence (DNA): TGTGCCAGCAGCCAAGACACAAATAAGAACACTGAAGCTTTCTTT. V gene TRBV4-2 combines with J gene TRBJ1-1, with D uncertain. This CDR3 has 15 amino acids. CDR1 and CDR2 (germline): LGHNA, YNFKEQ. The V end was cut by 0 bases, the J end by 1 base, with 9 bases between.

The chain recombines TRBV13 with TRBJ2-3; no clear D gene. V was trimmed by 1 base and J by 3 bases, leaving 5 bases between them. Germline lookup yields CDR1 PRHDT and CDR2 FYEKMQ (reference sequence). This CDR3 comprises 13 residues. CDR3 region: CASSLESTDTQYF. In nucleotides, the CDR3 is TGTGCCAGCAGCTTAGAGAGTACAGATACGCAGTATTTT.

The chain recombines TRBV5-4 with TRBJ2-7; 8 positions agree with TRBD2. Germline V gives CDR1 SGHNT, CDR2 YYREEE (reference sequence). V was clipped by 3 bases and J by 5 bases; unmatched bases: 7. This CDR3 contains 14 residues. The CDR3 here is CASSSGGGVHEQYF. CDR3 nucleotides: TGTGCCAGCAGCTCCGGGGGGGGAGTCCACGAGCAGTACTTC.

The chain has TRBV6-5 and TRBJ1-5, with a tentative D call TRBD1 (6 bases). This CDR3 comprises 15 residues. Germline lookup yields CDR1 MNHEY and CDR2 SVGAGI. Deletions cut 5 bases from V and 3 bases from J, with 14 bases between. The CDR3 DNA reads TGTGCCAGCAGTCAACAGGGTTCCCACAATCAGCCCCAGCATTTT. Its translation is CASSQQGSHNQPQHF.

The chain is built from TRBV19 and TRBJ1-2, with 10 bases identical to TRBD1. Looked up from germline, CDR1 is LNHDA and CDR2 is SQIVND (reference sequence). Trimming at V came to 6 bases and at J to 4 bases, leaving 5 bases not matched to a gene. This CDR3 contains 14 residues. The CDR3 DNA sequence: TGTGCCAGTAGGAGGGGACAGGGGACCTATGGCTACACCTTC. Translating it yields CASRRGQGTYGYTF.

The chain employs TRBV6-5 and TRBJ1-5; a possible D gene is TRBD1 (6 bases). Germline-derived CDR1 and CDR2 are MNHEY and SVGAGI. CDR3 length: 15 amino acids. The V gene lost 6 bases and the J gene lost 0 bases, with 12 bases spanning the gap. The CDR3 coding sequence is TGTGCCAGCAGCCCCCACAGGGATAGCAATCAGCCCCAGCATTTT. Its protein product is CASSPHRDSNQPQHF.

CDR3 residues: CASSLSGDAFTEAFF. For the CDR3, the DNA is TGTGCCAGCAGTCTTTCGGGGGACGCCTTCACTGAAGCTTTCTTT. The V and J genes are TRBV28 and TRBJ1-1; a possible D gene is TRBD1 (5 bases). Germline values: CDR1 MDHEN, CDR2 SYDVKM. V dropped 5 bases and J dropped 4 bases, with 17 bases sitting between them. The CDR3 extends over 15 amino acids.

The chain uses TRBV7-2 and TRBJ1-5; 7 positions agree with TRBD1. The J segment lost 7 bases and the V segment lost 3 bases, leaving 9 bases of the junction unmatched. The germline V gene has CDR1 SGHTA and CDR2 FQGNSA. The CDR3 loop spans 15 amino acids. The CDR3 sequence is CASSFRGGAMQPQHF. The CDR3 DNA follows: TGTGCCAGCAGCTTTAGAGGGGGCGCGATGCAGCCCCAGCATTTT.

This rearrangement joins TRBV28 to TRBJ2-1; 13 bases are a match to TRBD2. The V and J ends lost 8 bases and 0 bases, in that order; junction bases with no gene match: 7. This CDR3 is built from 17 residues. CDR1 MDHEN and CDR2 SYDVKM come from the germline V gene. In DNA, the CDR3 is TGTGCCAGCTCCGGGACTAGCGGGGCAAGCTCCTACAATGAGCAGTTCTTC. Protein product: CASSGTSGASSYNEQFF.

The rearrangement joins TRBV19 to TRBJ1-2; possibly TRBD1 for D (6 bases). Trimming took off 4 bases at V and 0 bases at J, with 12 bases between the two ends. Germline CDR1 reads LNHDA; CDR2 reads SQIVND (reference sequence). This CDR3 comprises 15 residues. The CDR3 DNA reads TGTGCCAGTAGTAACCGGGACACCACTAACTATGGCTACACCTTC. It codes for CASSNRDTTNYGYTF.

The J gene is TRBJ2-7, the V gene TRBV6-1, with D hard to call. This CDR3 comprises 13 residues. CDR1 MNHNS and CDR2 SASEGT come from the germline V gene. V lost 3 bases to trimming and J lost 2 bases, with 8 bases between them. For the CDR3, the DNA is TGTGCCAGCAGTGAGGCAGCGACCTACGAGCAGTACGTC. It yields the protein CASSEAATYEQYV.